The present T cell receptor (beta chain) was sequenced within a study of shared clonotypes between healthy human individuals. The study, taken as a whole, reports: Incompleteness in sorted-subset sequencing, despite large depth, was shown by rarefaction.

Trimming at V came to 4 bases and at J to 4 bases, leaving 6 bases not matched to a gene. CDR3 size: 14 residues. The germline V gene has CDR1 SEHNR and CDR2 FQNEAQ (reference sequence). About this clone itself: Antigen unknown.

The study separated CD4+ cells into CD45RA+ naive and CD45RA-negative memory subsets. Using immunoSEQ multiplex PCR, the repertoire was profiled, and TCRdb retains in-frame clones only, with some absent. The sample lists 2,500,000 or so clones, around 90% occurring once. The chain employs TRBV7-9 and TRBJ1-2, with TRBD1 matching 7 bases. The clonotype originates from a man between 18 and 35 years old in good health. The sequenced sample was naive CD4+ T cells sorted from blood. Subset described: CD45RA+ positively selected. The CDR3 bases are TGTGCCAGCAGCTCGGGACAGTTCCTCTATGGCTACACCTTC. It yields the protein CASSSGQFLYGYTF.